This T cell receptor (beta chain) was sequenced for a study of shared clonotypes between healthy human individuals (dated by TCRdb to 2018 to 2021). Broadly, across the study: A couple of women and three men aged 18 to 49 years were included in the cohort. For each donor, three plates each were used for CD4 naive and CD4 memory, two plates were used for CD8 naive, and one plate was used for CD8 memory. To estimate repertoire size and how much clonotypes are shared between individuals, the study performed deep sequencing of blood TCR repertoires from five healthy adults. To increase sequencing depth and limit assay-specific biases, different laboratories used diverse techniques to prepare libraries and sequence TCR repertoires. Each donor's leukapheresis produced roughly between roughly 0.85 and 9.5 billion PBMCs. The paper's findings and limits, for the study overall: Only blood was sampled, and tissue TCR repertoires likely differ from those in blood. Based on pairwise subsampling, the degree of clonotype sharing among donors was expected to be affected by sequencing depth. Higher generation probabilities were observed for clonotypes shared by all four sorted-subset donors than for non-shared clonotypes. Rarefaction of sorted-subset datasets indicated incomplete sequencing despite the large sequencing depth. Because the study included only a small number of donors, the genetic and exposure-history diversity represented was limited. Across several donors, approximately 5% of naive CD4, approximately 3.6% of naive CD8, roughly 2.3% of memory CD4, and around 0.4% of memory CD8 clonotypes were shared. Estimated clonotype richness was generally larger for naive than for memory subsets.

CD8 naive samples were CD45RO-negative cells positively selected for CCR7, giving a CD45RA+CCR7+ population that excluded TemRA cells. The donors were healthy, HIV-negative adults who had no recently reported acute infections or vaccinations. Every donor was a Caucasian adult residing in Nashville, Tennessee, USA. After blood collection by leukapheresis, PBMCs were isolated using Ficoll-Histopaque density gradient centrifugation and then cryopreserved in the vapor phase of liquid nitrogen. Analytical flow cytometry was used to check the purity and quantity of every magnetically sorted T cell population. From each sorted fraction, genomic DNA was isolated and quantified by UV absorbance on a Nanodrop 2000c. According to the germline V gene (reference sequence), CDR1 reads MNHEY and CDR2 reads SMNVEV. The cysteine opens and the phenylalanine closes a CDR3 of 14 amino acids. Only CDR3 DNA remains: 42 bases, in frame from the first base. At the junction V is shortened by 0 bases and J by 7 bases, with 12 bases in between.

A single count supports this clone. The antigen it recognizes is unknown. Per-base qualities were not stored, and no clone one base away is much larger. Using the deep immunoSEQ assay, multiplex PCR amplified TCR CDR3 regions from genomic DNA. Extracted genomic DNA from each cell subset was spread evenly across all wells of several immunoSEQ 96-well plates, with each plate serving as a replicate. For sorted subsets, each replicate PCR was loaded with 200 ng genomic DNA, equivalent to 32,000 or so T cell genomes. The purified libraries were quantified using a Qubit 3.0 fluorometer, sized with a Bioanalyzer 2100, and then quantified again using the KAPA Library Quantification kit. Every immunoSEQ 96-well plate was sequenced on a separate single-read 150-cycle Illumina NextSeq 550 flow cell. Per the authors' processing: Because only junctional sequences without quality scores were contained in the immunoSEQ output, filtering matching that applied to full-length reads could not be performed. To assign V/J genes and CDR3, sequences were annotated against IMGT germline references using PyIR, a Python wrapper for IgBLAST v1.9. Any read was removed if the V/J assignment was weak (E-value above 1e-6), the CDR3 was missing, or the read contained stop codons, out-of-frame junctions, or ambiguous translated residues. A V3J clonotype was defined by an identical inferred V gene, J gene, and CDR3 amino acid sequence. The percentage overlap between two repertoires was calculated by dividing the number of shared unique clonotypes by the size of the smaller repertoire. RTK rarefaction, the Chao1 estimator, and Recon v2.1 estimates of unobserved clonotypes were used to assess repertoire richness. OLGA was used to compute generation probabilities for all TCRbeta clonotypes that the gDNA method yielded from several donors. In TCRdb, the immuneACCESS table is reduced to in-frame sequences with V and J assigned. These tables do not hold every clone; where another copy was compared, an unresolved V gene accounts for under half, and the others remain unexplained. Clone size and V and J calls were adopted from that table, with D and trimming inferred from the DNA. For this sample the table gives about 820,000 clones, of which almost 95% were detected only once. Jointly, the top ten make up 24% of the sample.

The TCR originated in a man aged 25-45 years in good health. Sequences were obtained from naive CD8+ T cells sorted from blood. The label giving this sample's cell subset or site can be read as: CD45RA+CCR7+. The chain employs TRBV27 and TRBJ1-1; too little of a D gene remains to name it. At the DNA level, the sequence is TGTGCCAGCAGTTTATCATACGGGATGCATGAAGCTTTCTTT. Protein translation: CASSLSYGMHEAFF.